This record covers a single T cell receptor (beta chain). Its antigen is unidentified. The sample belongs to a study of B cell selection in AIRE deficiency. Study conclusions and caveats: Only TCRbeta was sequenced; about 33% of shared healthy Treg sequences appeared in Tconv. In TCRBV usage, CDR3 length and diversity, patient Tconv and Treg cells matched healthy donors. Of more than 3,000 shared Treg TCRbeta sequences, 30% to 40% were healthy-only, 7.5% to 9.5% patient-only.

How the authors handled the data: Patients' conventional T cells yielded 85,000 to 120,000 distinct TCRbeta sequences; donors' roughly 1.3x10^5. Profiled with immunoSEQ multiplex PCR; TCRdb holds only in-frame clones, not every one. V and J calls and clone size are copied from that table; D and trimming were computed from the DNA. Among some 25,000 clones listed, around 97% were seen once. CD4+CD127+ cells were sorted as the conventional CD4 T cells. Sequenced input: conventional CD4+ T cells sorted from PBMCs. The sequence derives from a human donor with AIRE deficiency.

The DNA of the CDR3 is TGTGCCAGCAGTTTTAAGGGGTACAATGAGCAGTTCTTC. Its protein is CASSFKGYNEQFF. The chain carries TRBV7-9 and TRBJ2-1; perhaps TRBD1 as D (5 bases). The CDR3 is made up of 13 amino acids. Germline CDR1 and CDR2: SEHNR and FQNEAQ (reference sequence). The V gene lost 6 bases and the J gene lost 4 bases, with 10 bases spanning the gap. Full variable domain (rest looked up from reference TRBV7-9 and TRBJ2-1): DTGVSQNPRHKITKRGQNVTFRCDPISEHNRLYWYRQTLGQGPEFLTYFQNEAQLEKSRLLSDRFSAERPKGSFSTLEIQRTEQGDSAMYLCASSFKGYNEQFFGPGTRLTVL.